Following are 20 T cell receptor beta chains from one sample sequenced in a study of vaccination effects on CD4 cells after COVID-19. Before any sequencing was done, the ViraFEST assay used viral peptide pools to expand antigen-specific CD4+ T cells. Around day 10 of culture, CD4+ T cells were separated out. The person had a PCR-confirmed SARS-CoV-2 infection during March to December 2020. No antigen has been identified for these receptors. Method: immunoSEQ multiplex PCR; TCRdb's copy keeps in-frame clones and lacks some. This table has 20,000 to 30,000 clones, roughly three quarters appearing once. Sequenced material: CD4+ T cells from PBMCs cultured with SARS-CoV-2 spike peptides, taken before COVID-19 vaccination. These receptors were obtained from a human donor who had a prior SARS-CoV-2 infection.

This clone occurred once. The gene calls are TRBV7-9 and TRBJ2-7, with 7 bases aligning to TRBD2. V lost 5 bases, J lost 6 bases, and 7 bases stayed unmatched. Germline CDR1 SEHNR, CDR2 FQNEAQ (reference sequence). The CDR3 is made up of 13 amino acids. The CDR3 is CASSRGGSVEQYF. The CDR3 nucleotides are TGTGCCAGCAGCCGCGGGGGTTCCGTCGAGCAGTACTTC.

This rearrangement joins TRBV7-8 to TRBJ2-7; 9 bases are shared with TRBD2. Trimming removed 6 bases from V and 3 bases from J; junction bases left unmatched: 6. The CDR3 is made up of 14 amino acids. Germline CDR1 is SGHVS and CDR2 is FQNEAQ. The CDR3 DNA is TGTGCCAGCAGGGAAGGACTAGCGAGCTACGAGCAGTACTTC. Protein product: CASREGLASYEQYF.

The rearrangement joins TRBV2 to TRBJ1-1; 7 nucleotides align to TRBD1. J lost 4 bases, V lost 1 base, and 6 bases had no gene match. CDR3 length: 15 amino acids. In germline, CDR1 is SNHLY, CDR2 FYNNEI. The CDR3 is CASSEDRGKSTEAFF. CDR3 DNA sequence: TGTGCCAGCAGTGAAGACAGGGGCAAAAGCACTGAAGCTTTCTTT. Full variable domain (rest looked up from reference TRBV2 and TRBJ1-1): EPEVTQTPSHQVTQMGQEVILRCVPISNHLYFYWYRQILGQKVEFLVSFYNNEISEKSEIFDDQFSVERPDGSNFTLKIRSTKLEDSAMYFCASSEDRGKSTEAFFGQGTRLTVV.

This rearrangement joins TRBV19 to TRBJ1-1; no definite D call. Germline V gene lookup returns CDR1 LNHDA and CDR2 SQIVND (reference sequence). The CDR3 length is 15 residues. The V end was cut by 1 base, the J end by 2 bases, with 11 bases between. The CDR3 nucleotides are TGTGCCAGTAGTATAGTTGACCCGACTAACACTGAAGCTTTCTTT. As protein: CASSIVDPTNTEAFF.

This rearrangement joins TRBV6-5 to TRBJ1-2; the D gene is possibly TRBD1 (5 bases). The germline gives CDR1 MNHEY, CDR2 SVGAGI. This CDR3 has 14 amino acids. V lost 8 bases to trimming and J lost 2 bases, with 15 bases between them. CDR3 loop: CASSAGTTNYGYTF. The CDR3 region has the DNA TGTGCCAGCTCCGCCGGGACGACAAACTATGGCTACACCTTC.

The rearrangement joins TRBV6-5 to TRBJ2-1; TRBD2 agrees at 12 bases. The ends lost 2 bases at V and 5 bases at J; junction bases unmatched: 1. The germline gives CDR1 MNHEY, CDR2 SVGAGI. The CDR3 consists of 15 residues. The CDR3 DNA is TGTGCCAGCAGTTACGGACTAGCGGGGCACAATGAGCAGTTCTTC. Translated, it gives CASSYGLAGHNEQFF.

The chain links TRBV4-1 to TRBJ2-3; 9 positions agree with TRBD2. CDR3 length: 17 amino acids. V lost 5 bases to trimming and J lost 4 bases; unmatched junction nucleotides: 13. Germline V CDR1 and CDR2: MGHRA, YSYEKL. CDR3 in amino acids: CASSSMGSGGASDTQYF. The CDR3 nucleotides read TGCGCCAGCAGCTCCATGGGTAGCGGGGGTGCGTCAGATACGCAGTATTTT.

The gene calls are TRBV15 and TRBJ1-1; 8 nucleotides line up with TRBD1. This CDR3 has 15 residues. CDR1 and CDR2 (germline): LNHNV, YYDKDF (reference sequence). V gave up 1 base and J gave up 1 base; unmatched junction bases: 2. CDR3 sequence (DNA): TGTGCCACCAGCAGAGGAGGGACAGGGAACACTGAAGCTTTCTTT. Translating gives CATSRGGTGNTEAFF.

The chain employs TRBV6-5 and TRBJ1-1; a weak D match, TRBD1 (5 bases). The CDR3 length is 13 residues. The germline V and J ends were trimmed by 5 bases and 0 bases, with 7 bases remaining between them. Germline V gene data show CDR1 as MNHEY and CDR2 as SVGAGI. CDR3 nucleotides: TGTGCCAGCAGTCGACAGATGAACACTGAAGCTTTCTTT. Protein product: CASSRQMNTEAFF.

The chain couples TRBV20-1 to TRBJ2-3; 7 nucleotides agree with TRBD1. CDR1 and CDR2 from the germline V gene are DFQATT and SNEGSKA (reference sequence). The CDR3 runs 15 residues. V trimming: 3 bases; J trimming: 1 base; junction bases outside the gene matches: 7. The CDR3 coding sequence is TGCAGTGCTAGTTATGAGGGGGCGGGCACAGATACGCAGTATTTT. Amino acid sequence: CSASYEGAGTDTQYF.

V gene TRBV18 combines with J gene TRBJ2-1, with unresolved D. The V gene's germline CDR1 is KGHSH and CDR2 LQKENI. CDR3 size: 12 residues. Trimming left V 6 bases short and J 9 bases short, with 12 bases between. CDR3 coding DNA: TGTGCCAGCTCCCGGACCGCCGGTGAGCAGTTCTTC. Amino acid sequence: CASSRTAGEQFF. The full variable domain, its missing parts supplied by reference TRBV18 and TRBJ2-1, is NAGVMQNPRHLVRRRGQEARLRCSPMKGHSHVYWYRQLPEEGLKFMVYLQKENIIDESGMPKERFSAEFPKEGPSILRIQQVVRGDSAAYFCASSRTAGEQFFGPGTRLTVL.

The rearrangement uses TRBV5-1 and TRBJ1-1; D gene uncertain. CDR3 length: 13 residues. Germline CDR1 SGHRS, CDR2 YFSETQ. Trimming stripped 0 bases from V and 0 bases from J, with 3 bases between. The CDR3 DNA follows: TGCGCCAGCAGCTTGGAACTGAACACTGAAGCTTTCTTT. Translation: CASSLELNTEAFF.

The rearrangement links TRBV19 to TRBJ1-2; D gene uncertain. Germline CDR1 is LNHDA and CDR2 is SQIVND (reference sequence). The CDR3 sequence is 14 residues long. The V end lost 0 bases, the J end lost 3 bases, and 8 bases lay between the germline ends. The CDR3 sequence is CASSIDSGYYGYTF. The CDR3 DNA reads TGTGCCAGTAGTATAGATTCCGGGTACTATGGCTACACCTTC.

The chain uses TRBV7-8 and TRBJ2-1; the D gene is possibly TRBD2 (6 bases). The CDR3 is 15 amino acids. Trimming removed 2 bases from V and 1 base from J, with 9 bases in between. CDR1 and CDR2 from the germline V gene are SGHVS and FQNEAQ. CDR3 coding DNA: TGTGCCAGCAGCTTAACTAGCTTATCCTACAATGAGCAGTTCTTC. Protein: CASSLTSLSYNEQFF. Looking up the rest from reference TRBV7-8 and TRBJ2-1 gives the full variable domain: GAGVSQSPRYKVAKRGQDVALRCDPISGHVSLFWYQQALGQGPEFLTYFQNEAQLDKSGLPSDRFFAERPEGSVSTLKIQRTQQEDSAVYLCASSLTSLSYNEQFFGPGTRLTVL.

The chain carries TRBV20-1 and TRBJ2-3; TRBD2 agrees at 12 bases. After removal of 3 bases from V and 0 bases from J, the junction contained 4 bases not matched to a gene. CDR1 DFQATT and CDR2 SNEGSKA come from the germline V gene (reference sequence). The CDR3 totals 16 residues. The CDR3 bases are TGCAGTGCTAGTGGACTAGCGGGGACTAGCACAGATACGCAGTATTTT. Translating it yields CSASGLAGTSTDTQYF.

The chain joins TRBV3-1 (or the pseudogene TRBV3-2) to TRBJ1-2; a weak D match, TRBD1 (6 bases). This CDR3 comprises 15 residues. V lost 3 bases and J lost 4, with 15 bases in between. Germline CDR1 reads LGHDT; CDR2 reads YNNKEL (reference sequence). DNA of the CDR3: TGTGCCAGCAGCCAGGCGACAGGAGAAATCTATGGCTACACCTTC. Translated: CASSQATGEIYGYTF.

The chain employs TRBV6-5 and TRBJ1-2; 9 nucleotides align to TRBD1. The ends lost 5 bases at V and 7 bases at J; junction bases unmatched: 5. CDR1 MNHEY and CDR2 SVGAGI come from the germline V gene. This CDR3 comprises 13 residues. The CDR3 region is CASSLDRGFGYTF. The CDR3 DNA reads as TGTGCCAGCAGTCTCGACAGGGGGTTTGGCTACACCTTC.

CDR3 in DNA: TGTGCCAGCAGTTACGTCCAGGGGGGCTACACCTTC. This encodes CASSYVQGGYTF. V is TRBV6-6 and J is TRBJ1-2; the D gene is possibly TRBD1 (6 bases). The V and J ends lost 2 bases and 8 bases respectively, with 9 bases between them. Germline V gene data show CDR1 as MNHNY and CDR2 as SVGAGI (reference sequence). This CDR3 is 12 amino acids long.

The V gene is TRBV11-2, the J gene TRBJ2-7; a possible D gene is TRBD2 (6 bases). Germline CDR1 reads SGHAT; CDR2 reads FQNNGV. V was cut by 1 base and J by 5 bases, with 9 bases left in between. The CDR3 covers 13 residues. The DNA of the CDR3 is TGTGCCAGCAGCTTAGGGAGGGGACACGAGCAGTACTTC. It codes for CASSLGRGHEQYF.

This chain's CDR3 is CASSPLRESPTDTQYF. CDR3 nucleotide sequence: TGTGCCAGCAGCCCACTCCGGGAGAGTCCCACAGATACGCAGTATTTT. The V call is TRBV13, the J call TRBJ2-3; a weak D match, TRBD2 (6 bases). The germline V and J ends were trimmed by 5 bases and 2 bases, with 17 bases remaining between them. This CDR3 is built from 16 residues. The V gene's germline CDR1 is PRHDT and CDR2 FYEKMQ (reference sequence).